Listed below are T cell receptor beta chains from one sample, sequenced in a study of T cells in localized non-small cell lung cancer. The repertoire was sequenced with immunoSEQ multiplex PCR; TCRdb's copy has only in-frame clones and lacks some. The profile shows some 72,000 clones, about four fifths of them singletons. The material was peripheral blood, obtained before any cancer treatment. These receptor sequences come from a man aged 35-69 years with stage I lung adenocarcinoma. The CDR3 runs from the conserved cysteine through the conserved F or W. D genes are given only for firm matches. Some rows mark clone size as missing; the rest say once, few, many or name a class of expanded clone.

D gene	CDR3 length	clone size	V gene	J gene	CDR3 protein	CDR3 DNA
-	13	-	TRBV14	TRBJ2-7	CASNRLTDYEQYF	TGTGCCAGCAACCGCCTAACCGACTACGAGCAGTACTTC
-	14	once	TRBV27	TRBJ2-7	CASSRAGETYEQYF	TGTGCCAGCAGCCGGGCAGGGGAAACCTACGAGCAGTACTTC
TRBD2	18	-	TRBV28	TRBJ2-5	CASRLTSGRGPTQETQYF	TGTGCCAGCAGACTGACTAGCGGGAGGGGCCCCACCCAAGAGACCCAGTACTTC
TRBD2	15	-	TRBV9	TRBJ2-3	CASSTSGGSTDTQYF	TGTGCCAGCAGTACTAGCGGGGGGAGCACAGATACGCAGTATTTT
TRBD2	15	-	TRBV5-5	TRBJ2-2	CASSRRDYNTGELFF	TGTGCCAGCAGCAGACGGGACTATAACACCGGGGAGCTGTTTTTT
-	15	-	TRBV9	TRBJ1-4	CASSVRPATNEKLFF	TGTGCCAGCAGCGTAAGACCGGCAACTAATGAAAAACTGTTTTTT
TRBD2	15	-	TRBV9	TRBJ2-1	CASSAELADYNEQFF	TGTGCCAGCAGCGCGGAGCTAGCGGATTACAATGAGCAGTTCTTC
TRBD2	16	-	TRBV7-3	TRBJ2-1	CASSPRRLADDGEQFF	TGTGCCAGCAGCCCGAGGCGGCTAGCGGACGACGGTGAGCAGTTCTTC
-	14	-	TRBV19	TRBJ2-3	CASRPGASTDTQYF	TGTGCCAGTAGACCGGGGGCTAGCACAGATACGCAGTATTTT
-	15	-	TRBV5-1	TRBJ1-4	CASSLAAGANEKLFF	TGCGCCAGCAGCTTGGCGGCAGGTGCCAATGAAAAACTGTTTTTT
TRBD1	13	-	TRBV29-1	TRBJ2-7	CSVSGTGSHEQYF	TGCAGCGTAAGTGGGACAGGGAGCCACGAGCAGTACTTC
-	13	-	TRBV7-2	TRBJ2-1	CASSLVLDNEQFF	TGTGCCAGCAGCTTAGTATTGGACAATGAGCAGTTCTTC
TRBD2	15	-	TRBV27	TRBJ2-1	CASSLNPGLENEQFF	TGTGCCAGCAGTCTTAATCCGGGACTAGAAAATGAGCAGTTCTTC
TRBD1	15	-	TRBV6-6	TRBJ2-1	CASSYSDRKDHEQFF	TGTGCCAGCAGTTATTCGGACAGGAAAGACCATGAGCAGTTCTTC
-	15	-	TRBV5-8	TRBJ2-7	CASSHDIFRGYEQYF	TGTGCCAGCAGCCACGACATATTTAGGGGCTACGAGCAGTACTTC
-	15	-	TRBV7-2	TRBJ1-5	CASSPDGALGLPQHF	TGTGCCAGCAGCCCCGACGGGGCCTTGGGGTTACCCCAGCATTTT
TRBD1	14	-	TRBV5-1	TRBJ2-5	CASSYTGGYETQYF	TGCGCCAGCAGCTACACAGGGGGGTACGAGACCCAGTACTTC
-	15	-	TRBV28	TRBJ2-7	CASRSVGRGLSEQYF	TGTGCCAGCCGCTCGGTCGGCAGGGGCCTCTCCGAGCAGTACTTC
TRBD1	17	-	TRBV10-3	TRBJ2-6	CAAGLGQAYSGANVLTF	TGTGCCGCAGGCCTCGGACAGGCCTACTCTGGGGCCAACGTCCTGACTTTC
TRBD2	17	-	TRBV4-3	TRBJ2-3	CASSLRTSGGARDTQYF	TGCGCCAGCAGCCTCCGGACTAGCGGGGGGGCCAGAGATACGCAGTATTTT
TRBD2	14	-	TRBV19	TRBJ2-1	CASSTQRGYNEQFF	TGTGCCAGTAGTACCCAGCGGGGCTACAATGAGCAGTTCTTC
-	15	-	TRBV28	TRBJ2-1	CASRRMRGLGNEQFF	TGTGCCAGCAGAAGAATGAGAGGGCTCGGGAATGAGCAGTTCTTC
-	14	-	TRBV28	TRBJ1-1	CASSLYRVRTEAFF	TGTGCCAGCAGTTTATACAGGGTGAGGACTGAAGCTTTCTTT
TRBD1	14	-	TRBV6-5	TRBJ1-3	CASSWTGSGNTIYF	TGTGCCAGCAGTTGGACAGGGTCTGGAAACACCATATATTTT
-	15	-	TRBV5-1	TRBJ2-7	CASSLGGRRTYEQYF	TGCGCCAGCAGCCTGGGGGGGCGTCGTACCTACGAGCAGTACTTC
TRBD2	15	-	TRBV7-8	TRBJ2-7	CASSSLGGRTYEQYF	TGTGCCAGCAGCTCCTTGGGCGGGAGAACGTACGAGCAGTACTTC
TRBD1	15	few	TRBV10-3	TRBJ1-2	CAISIRDSLEGGYTF	TGTGCCATCAGTATAAGGGACAGCCTCGAGGGTGGCTACACCTTC
TRBD1	17	-	TRBV28	TRBJ1-1	CASSFWDRGRGSTEAFF	TGTGCCAGCAGTTTTTGGGACAGGGGGCGAGGAAGCACTGAAGCTTTCTTT
-	16	-	TRBV19	TRBJ2-4	CASSFSGTLAKNIQYF	TGTGCCAGTAGTTTTTCCGGAACACTAGCCAAAAACATTCAGTACTTC
TRBD2	15	-	TRBV7-9	TRBJ2-7	CASSNLAGGSYEQYF	TGTGCCAGCAGCAACCTAGCGGGAGGATCCTACGAGCAGTACTTC
-	15	-	TRBV7-9	TRBJ2-7	CASSLEQPKSYEQYF	TGTGCCAGCAGCTTAGAACAGCCAAAATCCTACGAGCAGTACTTC
-	15	once	TRBV18	TRBJ2-7	CASSPSPTGTYEQYF	TGTGCCAGCTCACCCAGTCCGACCGGAACCTACGAGCAGTACTTC
-	13	-	TRBV27	TRBJ2-1	CASSLTDYNEQFF	TGTGCCAGCAGTTTAACCGATTACAATGAGCAGTTCTTC
-	19	-	TRBV30	TRBJ1-5	CAWSAYRGGTRLLGQPRHF	TGTGCCTGGAGTGCTTACCGGGGAGGGACCAGGTTATTGGGTCAGCCCCGGCATTTT
-	14	-	TRBV6-5	TRBJ1-1	CASISPSGVAEAFF	TGTGCCAGCATTTCCCCCTCAGGAGTGGCTGAAGCTTTCTTT
TRBD1	12	few	TRBV19	TRBJ1-2	CASTDRGIGYTF	TGTGCCAGTACAGACAGGGGAATCGGCTACACCTTC
TRBD2	13	-	TRBV2	TRBJ2-7	CASSSGIAYEQYF	TGTGCCAGCAGCAGCGGGATAGCCTACGAGCAGTACTTC
-	12	-	TRBV7-3	TRBJ2-3	CASSRGADTQYF	TGTGCCAGCAGCCGGGGCGCAGATACGCAGTATTTT
-	15	-	TRBV4-1	TRBJ2-1	CASSQVNRGDHEQFF	TGCGCCAGCAGCCAAGTTAATCGAGGGGACCATGAGCAGTTCTTC
-	13	-	TRBV6-5	TRBJ2-5	CASSLTGRETQYF	TGTGCCAGCAGCCTTACAGGGAGAGAGACCCAGTACTTC
TRBD2	16	-	TRBV7-2	TRBJ2-5	CASSLGAGGLQETQYF	TGTGCCAGCAGCTTAGGAGCGGGGGGGCTCCAAGAGACCCAGTACTTC
TRBD1	18	-	TRBV18	TRBJ2-6	CASSPRTGKGSGANVLTF	TGTGCCAGCTCACCACGGACAGGGAAAGGCTCTGGGGCCAACGTCCTGACTTTC
-	16	-	TRBV7-8	TRBJ1-3	CASSLAYSHSGNTIYF	TGTGCCAGCAGCTTAGCTTACAGTCACTCTGGAAACACCATATATTTT
TRBD1	13	-	TRBV6-4	TRBJ1-5	CASSEDRNQPQHF	TGTGCCAGCAGTGAGGACAGGAATCAGCCCCAGCATTTT
-	14	-	TRBV6-5	TRBJ1-5	CASSYSMGGQPQHF	TGTGCCAGCAGTTACTCGATGGGTGGTCAGCCCCAGCATTTT
-	14	-	TRBV9	TRBJ1-1	CASSVDGAYTEAFF	TGTGCCAGCAGCGTAGACGGGGCCTACACTGAAGCTTTCTTT
-	15	-	TRBV19	TRBJ2-6	CASHQGSPGANVLTF	TGTGCCAGCCACCAGGGTTCCCCTGGGGCCAACGTCCTGACTTTC
-	14	-	TRBV28	TRBJ2-7	CASSLPDDYYEQYF	TGTGCCAGCAGTTTACCGGACGACTATTACGAGCAGTACTTC
TRBD2	15	-	TRBV4-3	TRBJ2-5	CASSPRTSYQETQYF	TGCGCCAGCAGCCCTCGGACTAGCTACCAAGAGACCCAGTACTTC
TRBD1	13	-	TRBV6-5	TRBJ1-3	CASQGASGNTIYF	TGTGCCAGTCAGGGGGCGTCTGGAAACACCATATATTTT
TRBD2	14	many	TRBV5-4	TRBJ2-7	CASRERGGSYEQYF	TGTGCCAGCAGGGAGCGGGGGGGCTCCTACGAGCAGTACTTC
-	19	once	TRBV7-2	TRBJ2-1	CASARRASDSTGQGNEQFF	TGTGCCAGCGCACGGCGGGCTAGCGATAGTACGGGGCAAGGGAATGAGCAGTTCTTC
-	12	-	TRBV9	TRBJ2-7	CASSSRWGEQYF	TGTGCCAGCAGCTCTCGGTGGGGCGAGCAGTACTTC
-	14	-	TRBV7-3	TRBJ1-2	CASSPQTGGDGYTF	TGTGCCAGCAGCCCCCAGACGGGGGGGGATGGCTACACCTTC
-	15	few	TRBV7-2	TRBJ1-1	CASSLTPRGYTEAFF	TGTGCCAGCAGCTTAACCCCTCGGGGATACACTGAAGCTTTCTTT